These 15 T cell receptor beta chains were all obtained from the same sample, sequenced in a study of OX40 agonist ivuxolimab in advanced cancers. Sequenced by immunoSEQ multiplex PCR; TCRdb stores in-frame clones only, minus some. Here the sample spans 100,000 or so clones, approximately 94% being singletons. This sample comprised CD4+ or CD8+ T cells sorted from blood, obtained in a trial of the OX40 agonist ivuxolimab. Receptor source: an adult with an advanced solid tumor such as melanoma, head and neck, liver or kidney cancer.

This chain joins TRBV11-2 and TRBJ2-7; no clear D. The V end was cut by 0 bases, the J end by 3 bases, with 12 bases between. The CDR3 runs 15 residues. Per the germline V gene, CDR1 is SGHAT and CDR2 is FQNNGV. CDR3 DNA sequence: TGTGCCAGCAGCTTAGAAGGCGGACCGTACTACGAGCAGTACTTC. It codes for CASSLEGGPYYEQYF. The full variable domain, rest sourced from reference TRBV11-2 and TRBJ2-7, is EAGVAQSPRYKIIEKRQSVAFWCNPISGHATLYWYQQILGQGPKLLIQFQNNGVVDDSQLPKDRFSAERLKGVDSTLKIQPAKLEDSAVYLCASSLEGGPYYEQYFGPGTRLTVT.

The chain joins TRBV14 to TRBJ2-5; 7 positions match TRBD2. CDR1 and CDR2 from the germline V gene are SGHDN and FVKESK. There are 15 residues in the CDR3. The trim removed 4 bases at V and 2 bases at J, leaving 7 bases unmatched. For the CDR3, the DNA is TGTGCCAGCAGCCTATGGGGAGGGGATCAAGAGACCCAGTACTTC. The encoded protein is CASSLWGGDQETQYF.

The V and J genes are TRBV6-1 and TRBJ2-2; 7 positions agree with TRBD1. CDR3 size: 16 residues. CDR1 is MNHNS and CDR2 is SASEGT in the germline V gene. V shed 1 base and J 3 bases; nucleotides not matched to a gene: 5. The CDR3 DNA follows: TGTGCCAGCAGTGAAGATCCGACAGGGCACACCGGGGAGCTGTTTTTT. Translation: CASSEDPTGHTGELFF.

The chain has TRBV27 and TRBJ2-7; D tentatively reads TRBD1 or TRBD2 (6 bases each). V lost 3 bases and J 5 bases, leaving 11 bases between the germline ends. CDR1 and CDR2 from the germline V gene are MNHEY and SMNVEV (reference sequence). The CDR3 spans 13 residues. CDR3 amino acids: CASSFSGAHEQYF. DNA of the CDR3: TGTGCCAGCAGTTTTTCGGGGGCCCACGAGCAGTACTTC.

This chain connects TRBV9 to TRBJ1-1, with TRBD1 matching over 7 bases. The CDR3 length is 13 residues. The junction had 5 bases not matched to a gene; V was cut back by 3 bases and J by 6 bases. The germline V gene has CDR1 SGDLS and CDR2 YYNGEE. The CDR3 nucleotides are TGTGCCAGCAGCGCAGGGGGGCGGGCTGAAGCTTTCTTT. As protein: CASSAGGRAEAFF.

The chain combines TRBV5-5 with TRBJ1-3; perhaps TRBD1 as D (5 bases). Trimming took off 4 bases at V and 4 bases at J, with 12 bases between the two ends. The CDR3 has 14 amino acids. The V gene's germline CDR1 is SGHKS and CDR2 YYEKEE (reference sequence). CDR3 sequence reads: CASSPREPGNTIYF. The CDR3 nucleotides are TGTGCCAGCAGCCCCAGGGAGCCCGGAAACACCATATATTTT.

This clone showed up just once. The CDR3 bases are TGTGCCACCAGCAGGGACGTGAGGGAGCAGTTCTTC. It is translated as CATSRDVREQFF. The V call is TRBV15, the J call TRBJ2-1, with unresolved D. The CDR3 has 12 amino acids. Trimming stripped 3 bases from V and 10 bases from J, with 10 bases between. CDR1 LNHNV and CDR2 YYDKDF come from the germline V gene (reference sequence).

The chain couples TRBV6-5 to TRBJ2-2; D is ambiguous. The V and J ends lost 3 bases and 6 bases respectively, with 5 bases between them. The CDR3 sequence is 12 residues long. Germline CDR1 is MNHEY and CDR2 is SVGAGI. CDR3 sequence reads: CASSYPAGELFF. The CDR3 nucleotides are TGTGCCAGCAGTTATCCGGCCGGGGAGCTGTTTTTT.

The chain employs TRBV4-3 and TRBJ2-1; 8 nucleotides align to TRBD1. CDR1 is LGHNA and CDR2 is YSLEER in the germline V gene. With V trimmed by 1 base and J by 6 bases, 8 bases remained unmatched. CDR3 size: 16 residues. In DNA, the CDR3 is TGCGCCAGCAGCCAAGGCTTCCGGACAGGGCGCAATGAGCAGTTCTTC. Its protein product is CASSQGFRTGRNEQFF.

This chain's CDR3 is CASSPPGGGTNEKLFF. CDR3 in DNA: TGTGCCAGCAGCCCCCCTGGAGGGGGGACTAATGAAAAACTGTTTTTT. The rearrangement links TRBV7-9 to TRBJ1-4, with D possibly being TRBD1 (6 bases). Germline loops: CDR1 SEHNR, CDR2 FQNEAQ (reference sequence). Trimming cost V 5 bases and J 2 bases, with 15 bases left between them. The CDR3 length is 16 residues.

The V call is TRBV19, the J call TRBJ1-3, with 8 bases matching TRBD1. The CDR3 length is 16 residues. J lost 2 bases, V lost 1 base, and 4 bases had no gene match. Per the germline V gene, CDR1 is LNHDA and CDR2 is SQIVND (reference sequence). In DNA form, the CDR3 reads TGTGCCAGTAGTATAGTGTCGACAGGGGCTGGAAACACCATATATTTT. This encodes CASSIVSTGAGNTIYF.

This chain joins TRBV27 and TRBJ2-7; 8 bases are a match to TRBD1. The germline CDR1 and CDR2 sequences are MNHEY and SMNVEV (reference sequence). The CDR3 is 13 residues long. The ends lost 6 bases at V and 4 bases at J; junction bases unmatched: 5. CDR3 DNA sequence: TGTGCCAGCAGCCCAGGGGGCGCGTACGAGCAGTACTTC. Encoded protein: CASSPGGAYEQYF.

This chain links TRBV19 with TRBJ2-6; D remains ambiguous. The CDR3 has 14 amino acids. Per germline, CDR1 LNHDA and CDR2 SQIVND (reference sequence). The germline V and J ends were trimmed by 5 bases and 0 bases, with 5 bases remaining between them. This CDR3 reads CASSWGSGANVLTF. The DNA of the CDR3 is TGTGCCAGTAGTTGGGGCTCTGGGGCCAACGTCCTGACTTTC.

The rearrangement links TRBV19 to TRBJ2-5; a weak D match, TRBD2 (6 bases). Matching the DNA end better, TRBJ2-7 makes the J call doubtful. This CDR3 contains 14 residues. CDR1 LNHDA and CDR2 SQIVND come from the germline V gene (reference sequence). CDR3 sequence reads: CASSPPGSYAEQYF. The CDR3 DNA sequence: TGTGCCAGTAGTCCCCCCGGGAGTTATGCCGAGCAGTACTTC.

In its sample, this clone was seen once. The J gene is TRBJ2-1, the V gene TRBV28, with D unresolved. Trimming cost V 5 bases and J 6 bases, with 20 bases left between them. The V gene's germline CDR1 is MDHEN and CDR2 SYDVKM. The CDR3 totals 16 residues. This CDR3 reads CASSPKTRYEVNEQFF. Here the CDR3 DNA reads TGTGCCAGCAGTCCGAAGACGCGGTATGAGGTCAATGAGCAGTTCTTC.